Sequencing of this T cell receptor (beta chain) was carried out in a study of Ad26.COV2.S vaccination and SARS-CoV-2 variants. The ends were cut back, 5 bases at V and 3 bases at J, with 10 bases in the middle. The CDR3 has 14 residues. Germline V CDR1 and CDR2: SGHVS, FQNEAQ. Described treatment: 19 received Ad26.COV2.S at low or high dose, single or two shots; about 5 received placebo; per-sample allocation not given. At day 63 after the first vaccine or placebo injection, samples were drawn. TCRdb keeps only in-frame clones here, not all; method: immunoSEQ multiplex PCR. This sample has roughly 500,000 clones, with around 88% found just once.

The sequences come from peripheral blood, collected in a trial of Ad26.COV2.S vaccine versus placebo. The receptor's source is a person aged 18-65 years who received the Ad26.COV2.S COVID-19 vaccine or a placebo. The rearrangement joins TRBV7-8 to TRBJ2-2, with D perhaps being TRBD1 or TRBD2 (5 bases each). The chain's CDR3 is CASSQLGDTGELFF. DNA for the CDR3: TGTGCCAGCAGCCAATTGGGGGACACCGGGGAGCTGTTTTTT.